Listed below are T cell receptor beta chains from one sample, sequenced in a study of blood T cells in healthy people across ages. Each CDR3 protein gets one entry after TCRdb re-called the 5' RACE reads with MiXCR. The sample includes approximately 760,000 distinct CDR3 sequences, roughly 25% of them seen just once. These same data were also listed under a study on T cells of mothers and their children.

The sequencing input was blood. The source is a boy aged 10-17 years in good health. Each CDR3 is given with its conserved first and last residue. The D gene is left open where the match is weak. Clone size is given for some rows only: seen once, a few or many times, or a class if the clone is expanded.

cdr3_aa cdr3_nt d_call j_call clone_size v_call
CASSVSGTANTGELFF TGTGCCAGCAGCGTTTCCGGGACGGCGAACACCGGGGAGCTGTTTTTT - TRBJ2-2 - TRBV7-8
CASSSRDSVFYGYTF TGTGCCAGCAGCTCCCGGGACAGTGTCTTCTATGGCTACACCTTC TRBD1 TRBJ1-2 - TRBV7-2
CASSLGGQHANTGELFF TGTGCCAGCAGCTTGGGGGGACAGCATGCGAACACCGGGGAGCTGTTTTTT - TRBJ2-2 few TRBV7-9
CASSEQGSSYEQYF TGTGCCAGCAGTGAACAGGGGAGCTCCTACGAGCAGTACTTC - TRBJ2-7 - TRBV2
CASSLTSGSPNEQFF TGTGCCAGCAGTTTGACTAGCGGGAGCCCCAATGAGCAGTTCTTC TRBD2 TRBJ2-1 - TRBV7-6
CSVEEDRQDRGYTF TGCAGCGTTGAAGAAGACCGCCAAGACAGGGGCTACACCTTC - TRBJ1-2 - TRBV29-1
CSAGPNEQFF TGCAGCGCCGGTCCCAATGAGCAGTTCTTC - TRBJ2-1 few TRBV29-1
CASSRGLHYEQYF TGTGCCAGCTCGAGGGGACTTCACTACGAGCAGTACTTC - TRBJ2-7 few TRBV18
CASSLDSPLGTDTQYF TGTGCCAGCAGTTTGGACAGCCCGTTGGGCACAGATACGCAGTATTTT - TRBJ2-3 few TRBV9
CASSYGDRYSEQYF TGTGCCAGCAGCTACGGGGACAGGTACAGCGAGCAGTACTTC TRBD1 TRBJ2-7 - TRBV7-6
CASTNYWTGGRLFF TGTGCCAGCACCAACTATTGGACAGGGGGAAGACTGTTTTTT TRBD1 TRBJ1-4 - TRBV11-2
CASSPSGGFTGELFF TGTGCCAGCAGCCCCTCAGGGGGCTTCACCGGGGAGCTGTTTTTT TRBD1 TRBJ2-2 few TRBV7-6
CASSSKLISPDRKNTGELFF TGTGCCAGCAGCTCCAAGCTTATCTCTCCGGACAGAAAAAACACCGGGGAGCTGTTTTTT - TRBJ2-2 - TRBV7-8
CASRALPAGGRGSPGTQYF TGTGCCAGCAGGGCCCTCCCAGCGGGGGGCCGTGGTAGCCCAGGTACGCAGTATTTT TRBD2 TRBJ2-3 few TRBV6-1
CSVALAGNNEQFF TGCAGCGTTGCGCTAGCGGGAAATAATGAGCAGTTCTTC TRBD2 TRBJ2-1 - TRBV29-1
CSARDAGTSGSSYNEQFF TGCAGTGCTAGAGACGCGGGAACTAGCGGGAGCTCCTACAATGAGCAGTTCTTC TRBD2 TRBJ2-1 - TRBV20-1
CSARDGASTDTQYF TGCAGTGCTAGAGATGGGGCCAGCACAGATACGCAGTATTTT - TRBJ2-3 - TRBV20-1
CASSFGPGQTQYF TGTGCCAGCAGTTTTGGACCGGGGCAGACCCAGTACTTC - TRBJ2-5 few TRBV5-8
CASRAEMDGTTEAFF TGTGCCAGCAGGGCCGAGATGGACGGAACCACTGAAGCTTTCTTT - TRBJ1-1 - TRBV2
CASSYSSGGAENIQYF TGTGCCAGCAGTTACTCTAGCGGGGGGGCCGAGAACATTCAGTACTTC TRBD2 TRBJ2-4 few TRBV6-2/TRBV6-3
CASSLGLAGGEETQYF TGTGCCAGCAGTTTAGGATTAGCGGGAGGCGAAGAGACCCAGTACTTC TRBD2 TRBJ2-5 few TRBV28
CASSVNPTSAFSNYEQYF TGTGCCAGCAGCGTAAACCCGACTAGCGCTTTCTCCAACTACGAGCAGTACTTC TRBD2 TRBJ2-7 - TRBV9
CASSYYWAGQGPWYTF TGTGCCAGCAGTTACTATTGGGCTGGTCAGGGGCCATGGTACACCTTC - TRBJ1-2 few TRBV6-5
CATSTLDGPHLHF TGTGCCACCAGCACCTTAGACGGCCCACACCTCCACTTT - TRBJ1-6 few TRBV15
CASSRQAAYEQYF TGTGCCAGCAGCCGGCAGGCCGCCTACGAGCAGTACTTC - TRBJ2-7 - TRBV28
CASSLVEGSPYEQYF TGTGCCAGCAGCTTAGTGGAGGGGTCCCCCTACGAGCAGTACTTC - TRBJ2-7 - TRBV7-6
CASSAKAYEQYF TGTGCCAGCAGCGCGAAAGCCTACGAGCAGTACTTC - TRBJ2-7 few TRBV13
CASSRLGQGGQETQYF TGTGCCAGCAGCCGATTGGGGCAGGGGGGTCAAGAGACCCAGTACTTC - TRBJ2-5 - TRBV6-1
CGADDPRGAYNEQFF TGCGGTGCTGACGACCCTAGAGGGGCCTACAATGAGCAGTTCTTC - TRBJ2-1 few TRBV20-1
CASSFFGQGARTEAFF TGTGCCAGCAGCTTTTTCGGACAGGGGGCGCGCACTGAAGCTTTCTTT TRBD1 TRBJ1-1 - TRBV13
CSARPSRQAITYNEQFF TGCAGTGCTAGACCCTCACGACAGGCAATTACCTACAATGAGCAGTTCTTC - TRBJ2-1 few TRBV20-1
CASSIDPGVSYEQYF TGTGCCAGCAGCATCGACCCAGGGGTCTCCTACGAGCAGTACTTC - TRBJ2-7 few TRBV7-2
CASSLAPRGGEETQYF TGTGCCAGCAGCTTAGCCCCCCGAGGGGGAGAAGAGACCCAGTACTTC - TRBJ2-5 - TRBV7-8
CASSLGRGGPPETQYF TGTGCCAGCAGCTTGGGTCGCGGGGGACCCCCAGAGACCCAGTACTTC TRBD2 TRBJ2-5 - TRBV5-6
CASSGDINSPLHF TGTGCCAGCAGTGGGGATATCAATTCACCCCTCCACTTT - TRBJ1-6 few TRBV12-3/TRBV12-4
CASSLVSGNNQPQHF TGTGCCAGCAGTTTGGTCTCGGGCAACAATCAGCCCCAGCATTTT - TRBJ1-5 few TRBV28
CASSLVPTEAFF TGCGCCAGCAGCTTGGTTCCCACTGAAGCTTTCTTT - TRBJ1-1 - TRBV5-1
CASSVAGGQETQYF TGTGCCAGCAGCGTAGCGGGGGGGCAAGAGACCCAGTACTTC TRBD2 TRBJ2-5 many TRBV9
CSVVPTQETQYF TGCAGCGTTGTACCAACACAAGAGACCCAGTACTTC - TRBJ2-5 once TRBV29-1
CASSRERALYGYTF TGTGCCAGCAGCCGCGAAAGGGCGCTCTATGGCTACACCTTC - TRBJ1-2 - TRBV7-2
CASSFQGTLEETQYF TGTGCCAGCAGCTTTCAGGGGACCCTCGAAGAGACCCAGTACTTC - TRBJ2-5 few TRBV7-9
CASSIFNEQFF TGTGCCAGCAGCATCTTCAATGAGCAGTTCTTC - TRBJ2-1 - TRBV7-2
CASSQEPGGPADTQHF TGCGCCAGCAGCCAAGAACCGGGGGGCCCCGCAGATACGCAGCATTTT - TRBJ1-5 - TRBV4-3
CASMRDTDTQYF TGTGCCAGCATGCGCGACACAGATACGCAGTATTTT - TRBJ2-3 - TRBV9
CASSFLAGGPYEQFF TGTGCCAGCAGCTTCCTAGCGGGGGGGCCCTATGAGCAGTTCTTC TRBD2 TRBJ2-1 - TRBV7-3
CSASDRFWTEAFF TGCAGTGCTAGCGACAGGTTTTGGACTGAAGCTTTCTTT - TRBJ1-1 - TRBV20-1